The 5 T cell receptor beta chains given below trace back to one sample, sequenced in a study of shared clonotypes between healthy human individuals. TCRdb's copy holds only in-frame clones and misses some; the assay was immunoSEQ multiplex PCR. The sample records just over 2,000,000 clones, just under 95% being singletons. Selected positively for CCR7 and CD45RO-negative, naive CD8 cells excluded terminally differentiated effector memory CD45RA+ cells. Sequenced: naive CD8+ T cells sorted from blood. The receptors originated from a man aged 18 to 30 in good health.

The genes are TRBV10-3 and TRBJ2-1; D gene uncertain. Trimming removed 3 bases from V and 0 bases from J, with 12 bases in between. This CDR3 region has 16 residues. CDR1 and CDR2 (germline): ENHRY, SYGVKD. The CDR3 sequence is CAISDYSSSSYNEQFF. The CDR3 nucleotides are TGTGCCATCAGTGATTACAGTTCCAGCTCCTACAATGAGCAGTTCTTC.

This sequence joins TRBV6-5 and TRBJ1-6, with D possibly matching TRBD1 (5 bases). V was trimmed by 2 bases and J by 7 bases, leaving 12 bases between them. The germline V gene encodes CDR1 MNHEY and CDR2 SVGAGI. There are 15 residues in the CDR3. The chain's CDR3 is CASSYGAGGNSPLHF. CDR3 DNA: TGTGCCAGCAGTTACGGGGCGGGAGGGAATTCACCCCTCCACTTT.

A remark on this clone: Other DNA variants within this sample encode the same CDR3. The rearrangement uses TRBV6-5 and TRBJ1-1, with D unclear. V was clipped by 0 bases and J by 5 bases, with 7 bases between them. This CDR3 region has 13 residues. Germline V lookup: CDR1 MNHEY, CDR2 SVGAGI. The CDR3 DNA is TGTGCCAGCAGTTACTCGAAGGTGACTGAAGCTTTCTTT. This sequence encodes CASSYSKVTEAFF.

The chain joins TRBV9 to TRBJ1-2, with a tentative D call TRBD1 (6 bases). Trimming stripped 4 bases from V and 2 bases from J, with 21 bases between. The CDR3 is 17 residues long. Per the germline V gene, CDR1 is SGDLS and CDR2 is YYNGEE. In DNA form, the CDR3 reads TGTGCCAGCAGCCCCCACTTCTCCGGGACACAAAACTATGGCTACACCTTC. This translates into CASSPHFSGTQNYGYTF. The full variable domain, in which reference TRBV9 and TRBJ1-2 provide the parts outside the CDR3, is DSGVTQTPKHLITATGQRVTLRCSPRSGDLSVYWYQQSLDQGLQFLIQYYNGEERAKGNILERFSAQQFPDLHSELNLSSLELGDSALYFCASSPHFSGTQNYGYTFGSGTRLTVV.

The rearrangement links TRBV4-1 to TRBJ2-1, with 10 bases aligning to TRBD2. This CDR3 region has 18 residues. From germline, CDR1 is MGHRA and CDR2 YSYEKL. The V segment lost 2 bases and the J segment 7 bases; nucleotides outside the gene matches: 14. The CDR3 protein is CASSQSGLSGRAGNEQFF. The CDR3 DNA is TGCGCCAGCAGCCAATCAGGGTTAAGCGGGAGGGCCGGAAATGAGCAGTTCTTC.